This T cell receptor (beta chain) stems from a study of CD8 T cells in ankylosing spondylitis. Broader study findings: Ankylosing spondylitis blood appeared to be characterized by a TCR beta motif of several highly homologous variants. Matched ankylosing spondylitis synovial fluid reportedly showed significant enrichment of disease-linked clones. Disease-associated clonotypes exhibited CD8+ identity and were relatively infrequent in peripheral blood.

The CDR3 is 15 amino acids. Germline CDR1 reads SGHRS; CDR2 reads YFSETQ. Trimming cost V 0 bases and J 0 bases, with 10 bases left between them. TCRdb reanalysed the 5' RACE reads using MiXCR and keeps one entry per CDR3 protein. The sample has about 450,000 distinct CDR3 sequences; 25% to 30% are singletons. This clonotype turned up a few times. Its antigen is currently unknown. The TCR was taken from a male donor with ankylosing spondylitis. The chain links TRBV5-1 to TRBJ2-7; D unclear. The specimen sequenced was blood, either unsorted or a sorted T cell fraction (not recorded which). CDR3 amino acids: CASSLGCLSSYEQYV. CDR3 bases: TGCGCCAGCAGCTTGGGCTGTTTAAGCTCCTACGAGCAGTACGTC.